This TCR beta chain was documented in a study of T cells in Graves' hyperthyroidism and ophthalmopathy. Regions amplified from RNA transcripts were the TCR beta CDR3 regions. TCR CDR3 underwent first-round RT-PCR with the HTBI primer set. TCRdb reprocessed the multiplex PCR reads via MiXCR and lists one record per CDR3 protein. This sample has fewer than 600,000 distinct CDR3 sequences, with around 13% found just once. Germline V gene lookup returns CDR1 DFQATT and CDR2 SNEGSKA (reference sequence). V dropped 6 bases and J dropped 2 bases, with 16 bases sitting between them. This CDR3 is built from 14 residues.

The receptor comes from a woman aged 40 to 55 with Graves' hyperthyroidism. The rearrangement uses TRBV20-1 and TRBJ2-5; D is perhaps TRBD1 or TRBD2 (5 bases each). The sample taken for sequencing was blood. For the CDR3, the DNA is TGCAGTGCCTGGGACCCCCAAGGACAAGAGACCCAGTACTTC. Protein sequence: CSAWDPQGQETQYF.